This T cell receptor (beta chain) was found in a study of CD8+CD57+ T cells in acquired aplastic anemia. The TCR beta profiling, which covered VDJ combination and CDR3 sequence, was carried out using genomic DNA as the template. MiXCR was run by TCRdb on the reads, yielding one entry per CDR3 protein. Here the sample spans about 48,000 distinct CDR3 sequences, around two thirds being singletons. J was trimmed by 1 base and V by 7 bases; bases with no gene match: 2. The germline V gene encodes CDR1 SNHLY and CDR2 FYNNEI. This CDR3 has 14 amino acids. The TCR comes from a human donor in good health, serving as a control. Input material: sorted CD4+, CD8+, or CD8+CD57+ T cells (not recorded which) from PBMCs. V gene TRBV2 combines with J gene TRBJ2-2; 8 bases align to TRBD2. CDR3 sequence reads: CASIRGGNTGELFF. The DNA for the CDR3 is TGTGCCAGCATACGGGGGGGGAACACCGGGGAGCTGTTTTTT.